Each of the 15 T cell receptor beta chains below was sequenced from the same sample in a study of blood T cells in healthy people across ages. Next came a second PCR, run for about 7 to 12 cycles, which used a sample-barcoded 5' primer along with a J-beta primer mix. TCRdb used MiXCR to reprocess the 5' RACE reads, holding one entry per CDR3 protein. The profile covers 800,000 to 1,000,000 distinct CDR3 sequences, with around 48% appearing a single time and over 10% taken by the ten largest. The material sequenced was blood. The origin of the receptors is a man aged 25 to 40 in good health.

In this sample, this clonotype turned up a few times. Here the CDR3 reads CASSSRTWYEQYF. DNA of the CDR3: TGTGCCAGCAGCTCTAGGACCTGGTACGAGCAGTACTTC. The rearrangement joins TRBV7-2 to TRBJ2-7, with no clear D. Germline V gene lookup returns CDR1 SGHTA and CDR2 FQGNSA. Trimming took 4 bases from V and 4 from J, leaving 11 bases between them. The CDR3 length is 13 residues.

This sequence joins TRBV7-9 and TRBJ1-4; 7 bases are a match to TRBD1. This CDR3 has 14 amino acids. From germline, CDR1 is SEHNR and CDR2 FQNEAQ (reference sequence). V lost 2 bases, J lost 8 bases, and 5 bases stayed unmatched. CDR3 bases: TGTGCCAGCAGCTTAAGGGGGCGAGGAGAAAAACTGTTTTTT. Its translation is CASSLRGRGEKLFF.

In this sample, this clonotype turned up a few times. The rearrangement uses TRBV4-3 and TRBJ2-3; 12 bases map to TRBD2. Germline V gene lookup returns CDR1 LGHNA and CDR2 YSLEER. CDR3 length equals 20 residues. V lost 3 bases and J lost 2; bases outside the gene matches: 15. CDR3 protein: CASSHRRTSGAPQTTDTQYF. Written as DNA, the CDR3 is TGCGCCAGCAGCCACCGCCGGACTAGCGGGGCCCCCCAGACCACAGATACGCAGTATTTT.

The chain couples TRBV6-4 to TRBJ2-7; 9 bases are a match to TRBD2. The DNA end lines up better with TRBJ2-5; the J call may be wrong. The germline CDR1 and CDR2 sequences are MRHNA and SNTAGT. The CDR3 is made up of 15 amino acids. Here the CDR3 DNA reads TGTGCCAGCAGCGAAGAGAGCGGGGGGAAAGAGACCCAGTACTTC. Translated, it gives CASSEESGGKETQYF.

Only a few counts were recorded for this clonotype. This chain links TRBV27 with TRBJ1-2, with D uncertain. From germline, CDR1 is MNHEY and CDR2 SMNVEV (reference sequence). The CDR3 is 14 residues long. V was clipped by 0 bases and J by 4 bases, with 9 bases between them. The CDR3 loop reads CASSLSWEGYGYTF. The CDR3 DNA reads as TGTGCCAGCAGTTTATCTTGGGAGGGCTATGGCTACACCTTC.

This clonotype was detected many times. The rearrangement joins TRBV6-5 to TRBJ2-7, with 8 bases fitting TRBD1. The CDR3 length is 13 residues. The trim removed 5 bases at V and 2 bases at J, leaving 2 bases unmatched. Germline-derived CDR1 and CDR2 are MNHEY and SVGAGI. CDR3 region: CASSRTGTYEQYF. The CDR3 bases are TGTGCCAGCAGTAGGACAGGGACCTACGAGCAGTACTTC.

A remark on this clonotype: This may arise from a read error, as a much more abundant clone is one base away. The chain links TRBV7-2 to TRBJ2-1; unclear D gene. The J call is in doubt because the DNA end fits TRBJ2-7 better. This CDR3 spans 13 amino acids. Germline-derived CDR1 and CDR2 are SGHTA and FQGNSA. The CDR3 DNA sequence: TGTGCCAGCAGCCCAGACACCTACAATGAGCAGTACTTC. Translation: CASSPDTYNEQYF.

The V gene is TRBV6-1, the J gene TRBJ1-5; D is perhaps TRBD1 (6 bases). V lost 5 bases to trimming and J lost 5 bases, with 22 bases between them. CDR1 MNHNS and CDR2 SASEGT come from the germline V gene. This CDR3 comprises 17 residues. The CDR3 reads CASSPTHTTGRDQPQHF. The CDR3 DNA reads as TGTGCCAGCAGTCCCACTCATACAACAGGGAGGGATCAGCCCCAGCATTTT.

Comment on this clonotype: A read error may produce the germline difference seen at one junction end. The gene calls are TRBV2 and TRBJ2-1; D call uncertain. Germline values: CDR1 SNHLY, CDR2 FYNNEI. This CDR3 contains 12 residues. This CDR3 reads CASRLPNNEQFF. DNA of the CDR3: TGTGCCAGCCGCCTCCCTAACAATGAGCAGTTCTTT. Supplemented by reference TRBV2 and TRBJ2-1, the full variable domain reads EPEVTQTPSHQVTQMGQEVILRCVPISNHLYFYWYRQILGQKVEFLVSFYNNEISEKSEIFDDQFSVERPDGSNFTLKIRSTKLEDSAMYFCASRLPNNEQFFGPGTRLTVL.

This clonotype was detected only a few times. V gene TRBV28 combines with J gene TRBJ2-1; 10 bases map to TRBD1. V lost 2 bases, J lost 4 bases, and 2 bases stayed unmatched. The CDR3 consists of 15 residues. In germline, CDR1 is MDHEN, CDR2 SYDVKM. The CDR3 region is CASSLPGQGYNEQFF. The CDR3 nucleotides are TGTGCCAGCAGTTTACCGGGACAGGGGTACAATGAGCAGTTCTTC.

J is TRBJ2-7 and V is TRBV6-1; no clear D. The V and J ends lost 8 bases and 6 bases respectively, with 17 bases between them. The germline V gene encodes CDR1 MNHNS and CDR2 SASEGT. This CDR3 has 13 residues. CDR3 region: CASRGRESGEQYF. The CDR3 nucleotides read TGTGCCAGCCGTGGTAGAGAGTCCGGCGAGCAGTACTTC.

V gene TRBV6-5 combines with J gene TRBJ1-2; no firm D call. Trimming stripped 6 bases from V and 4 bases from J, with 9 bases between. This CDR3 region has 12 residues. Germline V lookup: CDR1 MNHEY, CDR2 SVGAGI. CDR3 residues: CASSGNTYGYTF. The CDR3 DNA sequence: TGTGCCAGCAGCGGGAACACCTATGGCTACACCTTC.

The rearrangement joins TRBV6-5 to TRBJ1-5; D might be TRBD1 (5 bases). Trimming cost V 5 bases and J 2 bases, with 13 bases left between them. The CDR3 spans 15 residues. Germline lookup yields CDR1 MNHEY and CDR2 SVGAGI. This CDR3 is CASSLGEGRNQPQHF. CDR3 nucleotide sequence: TGTGCCAGCAGTCTAGGGGAGGGCCGCAATCAGCCCCAGCATTTT.

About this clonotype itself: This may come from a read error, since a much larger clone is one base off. DNA for the CDR3: TGCGGCGTCGACCCCCGGGAGTTCCAAGAGACCCAGTACTTC. Protein sequence: CGVDPREFQETQYF. The chain is built from TRBV29-1 and TRBJ2-5; a possible D gene is TRBD2 (6 bases). The CDR3 has 14 amino acids. The germline V gene encodes CDR1 SQVTM and CDR2 ANQGSEA.

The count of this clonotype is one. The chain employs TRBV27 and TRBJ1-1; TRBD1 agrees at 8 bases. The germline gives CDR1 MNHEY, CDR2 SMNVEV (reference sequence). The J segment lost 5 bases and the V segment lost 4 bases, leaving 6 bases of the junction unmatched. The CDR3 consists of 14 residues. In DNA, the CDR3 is TGTGCCAGCAGTTCGGACAGGGAGGTAACTGAAGCTTTCTTT. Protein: CASSSDREVTEAFF.